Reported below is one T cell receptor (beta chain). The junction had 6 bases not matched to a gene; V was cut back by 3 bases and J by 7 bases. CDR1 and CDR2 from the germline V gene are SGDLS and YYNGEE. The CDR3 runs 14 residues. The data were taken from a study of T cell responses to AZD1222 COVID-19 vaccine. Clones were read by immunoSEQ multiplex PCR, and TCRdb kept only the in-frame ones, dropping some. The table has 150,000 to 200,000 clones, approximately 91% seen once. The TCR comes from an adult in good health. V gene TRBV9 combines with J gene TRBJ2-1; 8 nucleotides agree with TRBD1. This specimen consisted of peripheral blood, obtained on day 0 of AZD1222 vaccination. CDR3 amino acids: CASSGSGQANEQFF. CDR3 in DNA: TGTGCCAGCAGCGGATCGGGACAGGCAAATGAGCAGTTCTTC.